A single sample gave rise to the 9 T cell receptor beta chains below, sequenced in a study of glioma-infiltrating T cells. The iRepertoire nested amplicon-rescue multiplex PCR amplified TCR alpha and beta CDR3s from RNA. TCRdb redid the calling of the multiplex PCR reads with MiXCR, one entry per CDR3 protein. The table shows roughly 120,000 distinct CDR3 sequences, with 20% to 25% occurring only once. Sequencing was done on a sample of glioma tissue, nonneoplastic brain tissue, or PBMCs (not recorded which). The receptors were sampled from a human donor with low-grade glioma or glioblastoma, undergoing nonglioma brain surgery, or in good health (not recorded which).

To note about this clonotype: Just one base apart from a much larger clone, this may be a read error. The chain joins TRBV7-2 to TRBJ1-2, with D perhaps matching TRBD1 (5 bases). The CDR3 extends over 16 amino acids. The ends were cut back, 1 base at V and 4 bases at J, with 16 bases in the middle. Per the germline V gene, CDR1 is SGHTA and CDR2 is FQGNSA. The CDR3 is CASSLGATALSYGYTF. The CDR3, as DNA: TGTGCCAGCAGCTTAGGCGCGACAGCCCTTAGCTATGGCTACACCTTC.

This clonotype was detected many times. This sequence joins TRBV4-2 and TRBJ1-1; D gene ambiguous. The CDR3 runs 16 residues. From germline, CDR1 is LGHNA and CDR2 YNFKEQ. V was cut by 3 bases and J by 7 bases, with 21 bases left in between. The CDR3 here is CASSQSKGSALLEAFF. The DNA for the CDR3 is TGTGCCAGCAGCCAGTCCAAAGGGAGCGCCCTACTTGAAGCTTTCTTT.

This clonotype is medium-sized by share. The chain joins TRBV25-1 to TRBJ2-7, with D unresolved. V lost 4 bases, J lost 0 bases, and 4 bases lay in between. Germline CDR1 reads MGHDK; CDR2 reads SYGVNS. The CDR3 runs 12 residues. CDR3 nucleotide sequence: TGTGCCAGCAGTGTAAGCTCCTACGAGCAGTACTTC. Amino acid sequence: CASSVSSYEQYF.

The chain couples TRBV12-3 or TRBV12-4 to TRBJ2-2, with D possibly being TRBD2 (5 bases). Trimming removed 3 bases from V and 2 bases from J, with 10 bases in between. This CDR3 spans 15 amino acids. The DNA for the CDR3 is TGTGCCAGCAGTTTCGTAGCGCCTAACACCGGGGAGCTGTTTTTT. Amino acid sequence: CASSFVAPNTGELFF.

Notes on this clonotype: This clone may be a read error of a much larger clone one base away. The chain carries TRBV18 and TRBJ1-4; the D gene is possibly TRBD1 (6 bases). Germline V gene lookup returns CDR1 KGHSH and CDR2 LQKENI. The germline V and J ends were trimmed by 4 bases and 0 bases, with 15 bases remaining between them. The CDR3 is 17 residues long. The CDR3 loop reads CASSHKGQTATNEKLFF. For the CDR3, the DNA is TGTGCCAGCTCACATAAAGGACAGACTGCAACTAATGAAAAACTGTTTTTT.

This sequence joins TRBV5-1 and TRBJ2-7; D is unclear. Trimming stripped 7 bases from V and 0 bases from J, with 14 bases between. The CDR3 has 14 amino acids. Germline V CDR1 and CDR2: SGHRS, YFSETQ. This CDR3 is CASGLDGNSYEQYF. CDR3 nucleotides: TGCGCCAGCGGCCTGGACGGAAACTCCTACGAGCAGTACTTC.

This clonotype came up many times. The chain links TRBV29-1 to TRBJ2-7, with 8 bases identical to TRBD1. This CDR3 has 13 amino acids. The germline gives CDR1 SQVTM, CDR2 ANQGSEA. J was trimmed by 4 bases and V by 7 bases; bases with no gene match: 9. The CDR3 reads CSALRTGSYEQYF. The CDR3 bases are TGCAGCGCCCTCCGGACAGGGTCATACGAGCAGTACTTC.

This clonotype has ten or more counts. This CDR3 reads CAISESGNTIYF. The CDR3 DNA sequence: TGTGCCATCAGTGAGTCCGGAAACACCATATATTTT. The chain uses TRBV10-3 and TRBJ1-3; D remains unclear. The CDR3 loop spans 12 amino acids. The V end was cut by 0 bases, the J end by 4 bases, with 1 base between. Germline CDR1 and CDR2: ENHRY and SYGVKD.

This clonotype occurred many times. This chain links TRBV11-2 with TRBJ1-6; a weak D match, TRBD1 (6 bases). V was clipped by 6 bases and J by 5 bases, with 11 bases between them. CDR3 length: 14 residues. CDR1 and CDR2 from the germline V gene are SGHAT and FQNNGV. The CDR3 DNA is TGTGCCAGCAGGCGGGCAGGGGATAATTCACCCCTCCACTTT. Amino acid sequence: CASRRAGDNSPLHF. The complete variable domain, with remaining parts taken from reference TRBV11-2 and TRBJ1-6, reads EAGVAQSPRYKIIEKRQSVAFWCNPISGHATLYWYQQILGQGPKLLIQFQNNGVVDDSQLPKDRFSAERLKGVDSTLKIQPAKLEDSAVYLCASRRAGDNSPLHFGNGTRLTVT.